The rows below give T cell receptor beta chains drawn from one sample of a study of regulatory T cells in long-lasting Graves disease. TCRdb independently ran MiXCR on the multiplex PCR reads; one entry per CDR3 protein. The sample holds about 620,000 distinct CDR3 sequences, 15% to 20% seen once. These sequences were also reported in another study, on T cells in Graves' hyperthyroidism and ophthalmopathy.

Sample: peripheral blood mononuclear cells (PBMCs), taken at new diagnosis, from a patient treated with antithyroid drugs. The receptors derive from a woman younger than 45 with Graves disease. The CDR3 runs from the conserved cysteine through the conserved F or W. A D gene is named only where the DNA matches it firmly. Clone size appears in some rows only: once, few, many, or a class for an expanded clone.

v_call	j_call	clone_size	d_call	cdr3_aa	cdr3_nt
TRBV19	TRBJ2-6	few	.	CASSVPSSGANVLTF	TGTGCCAGTAGTGTGCCTAGCTCTGGGGCCAACGTCCTGACTTTC
TRBV19	TRBJ2-2	.	TRBD1	CASSRQGRKYTGELFF	TGTGCCAGTTCCAGACAGGGGAGAAAGTACACCGGGGAGCTGTTTTTT
TRBV20-1	TRBJ2-5	few	TRBD1	CSAETGGAETQYF	TGCAGTGCCGAAACAGGGGGCGCGGAGACCCAGTACTTC
TRBV30	TRBJ1-2	.	.	CAWSPLGANYGYTF	TGTGCCTGGTCACCCCTAGGTGCAAACTATGGCTACACCTTC
TRBV28	TRBJ2-7	many	TRBD1	CASFPHGTEFYEQYF	TGTGCCAGCTTTCCGCACGGGACAGAATTCTACGAGCAGTACTTC
TRBV28	TRBJ1-5	many	.	CASRAPSGQPQHF	TGTGCCAGCAGGGCTCCGAGTGGTCAGCCCCAGCATTTT
TRBV20-1	TRBJ1-1	many	.	CSASEGVATEAFF	TGCAGTGCTAGTGAGGGGGTAGCCACTGAAGCTTTCTTT
TRBV30	TRBJ2-5	.	.	CAWTDSQETQYF	TGTGCCTGGACCGACTCCCAAGAGACCCAGTACTTC
TRBV7-9	TRBJ2-1	many	TRBD2	CASSFELAGLNEQFF	TGTGCCAGCAGCTTTGAACTAGCGGGACTCAATGAGCAGTTCTTC
TRBV19	TRBJ2-5	few	TRBD1	CASSPPPGQGAGETQYF	TGTGCCAGTAGTCCACCACCGGGACAGGGGGCAGGAGAGACCCAGTACTTC
TRBV6-2/TRBV6-3	TRBJ1-5	.	.	CASSDTDPVGTQHF	TGTGCCAGCAGCGATACGGACCCCGTGGGGACCCAGCATTTT
TRBV12-3/TRBV12-4	TRBJ2-3	many	TRBD2	CASSLLLAGGSTDTQYF	TGTGCCAGCAGTTTATTGCTAGCGGGGGGCTCCACAGATACGCAGTATTTT
TRBV29-1	TRBJ2-1	.	.	CSAGGSSYNEQFF	TGCAGCGCGGGCGGAAGCTCCTACAATGAGCAGTTCTTC
TRBV5-1	TRBJ2-7	many	.	CASSLAAGPSYEQYF	TGTGCCAGCAGCTTAGCGGCCGGTCCCTCCTACGAGCAGTACTTC
TRBV5-4	TRBJ2-3	few	TRBD2	CASSLDLAGADTQYF	TGTGCCAGCAGCTTGGATCTAGCGGGAGCTGATACGCAGTATTTT
TRBV5-1	TRBJ2-1	.	.	CASSSGKSNEQFF	TGCGCCAGCAGCTCAGGGAAGAGCAATGAGCAGTTCTTC
TRBV28	TRBJ2-1	few	TRBD1	CASSGPGQGSRVIYEQFF	TGTGCCAGCAGCGGCCCGGGACAGGGGTCGAGGGTCATTTATGAGCAGTTCTTC
TRBV19	TRBJ2-1	few	TRBD1	CASSRRTGGLDNEQFF	TGTGCCAGTAGTAGGAGAACAGGGGGCTTGGACAATGAGCAGTTCTTC
TRBV27	TRBJ2-2	few	TRBD2	CASSLVAQAGGTLYTGELFF	TGTGCCAGCAGTTTAGTCGCCCAAGCGGGAGGCACGCTATACACCGGGGAGCTGTTTTTT
TRBV5-5	TRBJ1-6	.	.	CASSLWGSGSPLHF	TGTGCCAGCAGCTTGTGGGGTTCGGGATCACCCCTCCACTTT
TRBV28	TRBJ1-5	many	.	CASSFGVTGYGQPQHF	TGTGCCAGCAGTTTCGGGGTAACAGGGTATGGACAGCCCCAGCATTTT
TRBV6-1	TRBJ1-4	.	.	CASSAPHRASGEKLFF	TGTGCCAGCAGTGCCCCCCACAGGGCCTCGGGGGAAAAACTGTTTTTT
TRBV9	TRBJ2-1	many	.	CASSVADEQFF	TGTGCCAGCAGCGTAGCGGACGAGCAGTTCTTC
TRBV6-2/TRBV6-3	TRBJ1-6	.	.	CASRPPGFPNSPLHF	TGTGCCAGCAGGCCCCCAGGGTTCCCGAATTCACCCCTCCACTTT
TRBV6-9	TRBJ1-3	.	.	CASSYGPQRGNTIYF	TGTGCCAGCAGTTACGGCCCACAAAGAGGAAACACCATATATTTT
TRBV3-1	TRBJ1-6	many	.	CASSQGQENSPLHF	TGTGCCAGCAGCCAAGGGCAGGAAAATTCACCCCTCCACTTT
TRBV4-1	TRBJ2-1	few	TRBD2	CASSQGTSGTYEQFF	TGCGCCAGCAGCCAAGGGACTAGCGGGACCTATGAGCAGTTCTTC
TRBV11-2	TRBJ2-1	.	.	CASSTNYDGEQFF	TGTGCCAGCAGCACGAATTACGATGGTGAGCAGTTCTTC
TRBV18	TRBJ1-3	once	.	CASSPSGTPDTIYF	TGTGCCAGCTCACCCTCCGGGACTCCGGACACCATATATTTT
TRBV10-3	TRBJ2-7	few	.	CAIRDTTVSPSYEQYF	TGTGCCATCAGAGATACCACGGTTTCCCCATCCTACGAGCAGTACTTC
TRBV6-4	TRBJ2-3	many	TRBD2	CASSETSGSGDTQYF	TGTGCCAGCAGTGAGACTAGCGGGTCCGGAGATACGCAGTATTTT
TRBV7-3	TRBJ2-3	many	TRBD2	CASSLTGGSTDTQYF	TGTGCCAGCAGCTTAACGGGCGGGAGTACAGATACGCAGTATTTT
TRBV12-3/TRBV12-4	TRBJ1-3	many	.	CASSSSGDGNTIYF	TGTGCCAGCAGTTCGTCAGGGGACGGAAACACCATATATTTT
TRBV4-1	TRBJ1-2	.	.	CASSQGLQGNNYGYTF	TGCGCCAGCAGCCAAGGATTACAGGGTAACAACTATGGCTACACCTTC
TRBV10-3	TRBJ2-7	.	TRBD1	CASRDRDLYEQYF	TGTGCCTCCCGGGACAGGGATTTATACGAGCAGTACTTC
TRBV27	TRBJ1-1	.	.	CASSVPGRKAFF	TGTGCCAGCAGTGTTCCGGGACGGAAAGCTTTCTTT
TRBV9	TRBJ2-1	few	TRBD2	CASSVDPGGGENEQFF	TGTGCCAGCAGCGTAGACCCGGGAGGGGGGGAGAATGAGCAGTTCTTC
TRBV7-7	TRBJ2-7	few	.	CASSRGVDFSYEQYF	TGTGCTAGCAGCCGGGGCGTCGACTTCTCCTACGAGCAGTACTTC
TRBV5-1	TRBJ2-1	many	.	CASSLVGGDNEQFF	TGCGCCAGCAGCTTGGTGGGGGGAGACAATGAGCAGTTCTTC
TRBV7-9	TRBJ1-2	many	.	CASSLDVDRDYTF	TGTGCCAGCAGCTTGGACGTGGATCGCGACTACACCTTC
TRBV25-1	TRBJ1-2	few	.	CASRETGMGYGYTF	TGTGCCAGCAGGGAAACAGGGATGGGGTATGGCTACACCTTC
TRBV7-2	TRBJ2-3	many	TRBD1	CASSAPGGYTDTQYF	TGTGCCAGCAGCGCCCCAGGGGGATACACAGATACGCAGTATTTT